Listed below are T cell receptor beta chains from one sample, sequenced in a study of T cell changes during pregnancy in multiple sclerosis. Produced via immunoSEQ multiplex PCR; TCRdb's table is partial and in-frame only. The sample holds just under 80,000 clones, 90% to 95% seen once. Sample: peripheral blood, taken in the first trimester of pregnancy. The receptors derive from a female donor with multiple sclerosis, enrolled in a pregnancy study. Both conserved end residues are part of each CDR3. The D gene is left open where the match is weak. Part of the rows lack a size; the others show once, few, many or a class for expanded clones.

v_gene,abundance,d_gene,j_gene,CDR3nt,CDR3aa
TRBV9,NA,TRBD2,TRBJ2-1,TGTGCCAGCGCCTATAGCGGGACTAGTGAGCAGTTCTTC,CASAYSGTSEQFF
TRBV5-1,NA,TRBD1,TRBJ1-1,TGCGCCAGCAGCCCGGGACAGGGGATGAACACTGAAGCTTTCTTT,CASSPGQGMNTEAFF
TRBV11-2,NA,TRBD1,TRBJ1-1,TGTGCCAGCAGCCTGACAGGGAAACTAACTGAAGCTTTCTTT,CASSLTGKLTEAFF
TRBV5-1,NA,NA,TRBJ2-3,TGCGCCAGCAGATACAGGCTTAGCACAGATACGCAGTATTTT,CASRYRLSTDTQYF
TRBV18,NA,NA,TRBJ2-3,TGTGCCAGCTCACCTCAACAGCAGTCTAGCACAGATACGCAGTATTTT,CASSPQQQSSTDTQYF
TRBV19,NA,TRBD1,TRBJ2-6,TGTGCCAGTAGTATAAGGACAGGGTGGACTGGGGCCAACGTCCTGACTTTC,CASSIRTGWTGANVLTF
TRBV5-4,NA,TRBD1,TRBJ1-1,TGTGCCAGCAGCCAAGGACAGGGTTTCCTTGGGACTGAAGCTTTCTTT,CASSQGQGFLGTEAFF
TRBV6-1,NA,NA,TRBJ2-5,TGTGCCAGCAGCCTACAAGAGACCCAGTACTTC,CASSLQETQYF
TRBV28,NA,NA,TRBJ1-2,TGTGCCAGCAGGGCAGGGGTACCTAATGGCTACACCTTC,CASRAGVPNGYTF
TRBV4-3,NA,TRBD1,TRBJ1-1,TGCGCCAGCAGCCAAGATTACAGGGGGAACACTGAAGCTTTCTTT,CASSQDYRGNTEAFF
TRBV4-3,NA,TRBD2,TRBJ2-1,TGCGCCAGCAGCCAAAGGGAAGCGGGGGGTCGGCTGGATGAGCAGTTCTTC,CASSQREAGGRLDEQFF
TRBV7-9,once,TRBD1,TRBJ1-4,TGTGCCAGCAGCTTAGTACGGGGGACAGGGGAACTGTTTTTT,CASSLVRGTGELFF
TRBV5-1,NA,TRBD2,TRBJ2-7,TGCGCCAGCAGCCCCCGACTAGCGGGAGGGACCTACGAGCAGTACTTC,CASSPRLAGGTYEQYF
TRBV29-1,NA,TRBD2,TRBJ2-3,TGCAGCGCTTGGGGGCAGCGGGGGGGATCAGATACGCAGTATTTT,CSAWGQRGGSDTQYF
TRBV19,NA,NA,TRBJ1-1,TGTGCCAGTAGTTATTGGGCAGCGAACACTGAAGCTTTCTTT,CASSYWAANTEAFF
TRBV5-1,NA,TRBD2,TRBJ2-1,TGCGCCAGCAGCTTGGGCGGGGGGAACGTCAATGAGCAGTTCTTC,CASSLGGGNVNEQFF
TRBV6-5,NA,NA,TRBJ2-2,TGTGCCAGCCTCGAGTCAGGCTTGAACACCGGGGAGCTGTTTTTT,CASLESGLNTGELFF
TRBV2,once,TRBD1,TRBJ2-2,TGTGCCAGCAACTATAACAGGGGATTGGGCACCGGGGAGCTGTTTTTT,CASNYNRGLGTGELFF
TRBV27,NA,TRBD1,TRBJ2-7,TGTGCCAGCAGTTCGCACCTGGACAGGGGGCCTCACGAGCAGTACTTC,CASSSHLDRGPHEQYF
TRBV7-6,NA,TRBD1,TRBJ1-4,TGTGCCAGCAGCTTAAGTGGGACAGGAACTAATGAAAAACTGTTTTTT,CASSLSGTGTNEKLFF
TRBV18,NA,TRBD1,TRBJ2-6,TGTGCCAGCTCACCACTGAAGGGGGCGAGAGGGGCCAACGTCCTGACTTTC,CASSPLKGARGANVLTF
TRBV10-3,NA,NA,TRBJ2-7,TGTGCCATCGGGGAAGACAGATCCATCTACGAGCAGTACTTC,CAIGEDRSIYEQYF
TRBV2,NA,NA,TRBJ2-1,TGTGCCAGCAGTGAAGTTTCGCGGGGCAATGAGCAGTTCTTC,CASSEVSRGNEQFF
TRBV10-3,NA,TRBD2,TRBJ2-1,TGTGCCATCAACCCGGGACTAGCGGGGGGCGCCAACTCCTACAATGAGCAGTTCTTC,CAINPGLAGGANSYNEQFF
TRBV2,NA,TRBD1,TRBJ1-1,TGTGCCAGCAGTGGGGGGACAGGGAGGACGGGGACTGAAGCTTTCTTT,CASSGGTGRTGTEAFF
TRBV7-9,NA,TRBD1,TRBJ1-1,TGTGCCAGCAGCTTAGGCCTCGGGACAGGGGAAAACACTGAAGCTTTCTTT,CASSLGLGTGENTEAFF
TRBV18,few,NA,TRBJ2-4,TGTGCCAGCTCACCCCCCTTCAAAAACATTCAGTACTTC,CASSPPFKNIQYF
TRBV28,NA,TRBD1,TRBJ1-5,TGTGCCAGCAGAAGGGACAGGGAATCATATAGCAATCAGCCCCAGCATTTT,CASRRDRESYSNQPQHF
TRBV6-6,NA,TRBD1,TRBJ1-5,TGTGCCAGCAGAAAAGACAGGGTTGGCAATCAGCCCCAGCATTTT,CASRKDRVGNQPQHF
TRBV5-1,once,NA,TRBJ2-5,TGCGCCAGCAGCCCAGGGTGGGAAGAGACCCAGTACTTC,CASSPGWEETQYF
TRBV7-3,NA,TRBD2,TRBJ2-1,TGTGCCAGCAGCTGGAGCGGGGGTACCTACAATGAGCAGTTCTTC,CASSWSGGTYNEQFF
TRBV2,NA,NA,TRBJ2-5,TGTGCCAGCAGTTCTAGCACAAACCTAGAGACCCAGTACTTC,CASSSSTNLETQYF
TRBV18,few,NA,TRBJ2-2,TGTGCCAGCTCTTCTGGCCAGAACACCGGGGAGCTGTTTTTT,CASSSGQNTGELFF
TRBV6-1,NA,TRBD1,TRBJ1-3,TGTGCCAGCAGTGAACGACAGGGCCGATCCACCATATATTTT,CASSERQGRSTIYF
TRBV27,NA,TRBD2,TRBJ2-7,TGTGCCAGCAGCCCTATCGGGGGGATCTACGAGCAGTACTTC,CASSPIGGIYEQYF
TRBV6-5,NA,NA,TRBJ1-1,TGTGCCAGCAGTTACCGGGGGAACACTGAAGCTTTCTTT,CASSYRGNTEAFF
TRBV7-7,NA,TRBD1,TRBJ2-2,TGTGCCAGCAGCCGTGACAGGGATAAGGGCGGGGAGCTGTTTTTT,CASSRDRDKGGELFF
TRBV28,NA,NA,TRBJ1-1,TGTGCCAGCGGGGGGGGAACTGAAGCTTTCTTT,CASGGGTEAFF
TRBV28,once,NA,TRBJ2-5,TGTGCCAGCAGCCCATCCCCGGGGTTATTGACCCAGTACTTC,CASSPSPGLLTQYF
TRBV6-5,NA,NA,TRBJ2-4,TGTGCCAGCAGTTCCACCAAAAACATTCAGTACTTC,CASSSTKNIQYF
TRBV27,NA,TRBD2,TRBJ2-7,TGTGCCAGCAGTTTAGTTAGCGGGAGATCCGAGCAGTACTTC,CASSLVSGRSEQYF
TRBV15,NA,TRBD2,TRBJ2-1,TGTGCCACCAGACTAGCGGGATTAGGGGGCAATGAGCAGTTCTTC,CATRLAGLGGNEQFF
TRBV7-6,NA,NA,TRBJ2-7,TGTGCCAGCAGCTTCCGGGGCAGGGAGGTTGACGAGCAGTACTTC,CASSFRGREVDEQYF
TRBV11-2,NA,TRBD1,TRBJ1-1,TGTGCCAGCAGAGCGACAGGGGGATATACTGAAGCTTTCTTT,CASRATGGYTEAFF
TRBV7-9,NA,NA,TRBJ1-4,TGTGCCAGCAGCTCGGGGACACGGCTACCAACTAATGAAAAACTGTTTTTT,CASSSGTRLPTNEKLFF